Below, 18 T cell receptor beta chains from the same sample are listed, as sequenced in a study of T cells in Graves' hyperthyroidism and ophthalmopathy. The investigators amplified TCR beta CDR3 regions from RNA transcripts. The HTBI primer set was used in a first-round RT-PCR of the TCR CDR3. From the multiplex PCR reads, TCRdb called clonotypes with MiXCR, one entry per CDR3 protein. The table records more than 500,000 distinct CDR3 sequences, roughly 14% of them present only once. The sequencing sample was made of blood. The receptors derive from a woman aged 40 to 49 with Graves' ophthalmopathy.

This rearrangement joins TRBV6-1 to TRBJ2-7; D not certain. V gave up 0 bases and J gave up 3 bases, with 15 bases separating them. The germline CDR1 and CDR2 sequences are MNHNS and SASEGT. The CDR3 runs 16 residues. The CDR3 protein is CASSEALGQPYYEQYF. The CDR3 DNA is TGTGCCAGCAGTGAAGCGCTAGGGCAGCCCTACTACGAGCAGTACTTC.

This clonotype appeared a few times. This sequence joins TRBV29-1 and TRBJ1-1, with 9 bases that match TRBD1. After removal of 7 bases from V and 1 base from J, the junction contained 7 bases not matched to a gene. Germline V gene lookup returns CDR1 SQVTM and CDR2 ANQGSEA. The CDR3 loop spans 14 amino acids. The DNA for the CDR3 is TGCAGCGGTAACCCGGGACAGGGGAACACTGAAGCTTTCTTT. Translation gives CSGNPGQGNTEAFF.

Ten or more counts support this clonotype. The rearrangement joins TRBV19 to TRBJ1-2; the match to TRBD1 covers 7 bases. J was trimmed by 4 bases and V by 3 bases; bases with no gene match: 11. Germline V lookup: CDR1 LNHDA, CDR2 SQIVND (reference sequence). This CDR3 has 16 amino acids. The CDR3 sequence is CASSIPWTGVVYGYTF. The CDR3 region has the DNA TGTGCCAGTAGTATCCCGTGGACAGGAGTAGTCTATGGCTACACCTTC.

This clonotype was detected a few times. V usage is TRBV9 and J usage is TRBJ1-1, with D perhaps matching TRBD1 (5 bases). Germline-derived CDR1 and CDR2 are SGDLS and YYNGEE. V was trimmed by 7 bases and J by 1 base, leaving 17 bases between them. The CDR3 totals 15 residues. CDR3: CASALGHRGNTEAFF. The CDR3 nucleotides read TGTGCCAGCGCTTTAGGGCATAGGGGGAACACTGAAGCTTTCTTT.

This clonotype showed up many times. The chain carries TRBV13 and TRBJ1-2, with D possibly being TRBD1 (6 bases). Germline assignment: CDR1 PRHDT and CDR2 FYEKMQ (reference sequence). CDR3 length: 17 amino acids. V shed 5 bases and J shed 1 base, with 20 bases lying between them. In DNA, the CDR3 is TGTGCCAGCAGCGAGTCGTCCGGGACAAACCATAACTATGGCTACACCTTC. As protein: CASSESSGTNHNYGYTF. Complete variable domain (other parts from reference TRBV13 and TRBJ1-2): AAGVIQSPRHLIKEKRETATLKCYPIPRHDTVYWYQQGPGQDPQFLISFYEKMQSDKGSIPDRFSAQQFSDYHSELNMSSLELGDSALYFCASSESSGTNHNYGYTFGSGTRLTVV.

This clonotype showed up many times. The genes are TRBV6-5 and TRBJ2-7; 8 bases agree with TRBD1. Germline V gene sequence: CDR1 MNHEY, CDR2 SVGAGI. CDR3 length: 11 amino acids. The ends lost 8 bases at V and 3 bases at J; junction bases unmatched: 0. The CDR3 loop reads CASGQGYEQYF. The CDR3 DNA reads TGTGCCAGCGGACAGGGCTACGAGCAGTACTTC.

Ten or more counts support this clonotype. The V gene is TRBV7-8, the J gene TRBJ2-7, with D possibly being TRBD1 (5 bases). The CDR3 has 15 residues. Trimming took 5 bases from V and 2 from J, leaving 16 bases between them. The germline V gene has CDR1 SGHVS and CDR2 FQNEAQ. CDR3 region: CASSPGPGQTYEQYF. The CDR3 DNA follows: TGTGCCAGCAGCCCGGGCCCAGGACAAACCTACGAGCAGTACTTC.

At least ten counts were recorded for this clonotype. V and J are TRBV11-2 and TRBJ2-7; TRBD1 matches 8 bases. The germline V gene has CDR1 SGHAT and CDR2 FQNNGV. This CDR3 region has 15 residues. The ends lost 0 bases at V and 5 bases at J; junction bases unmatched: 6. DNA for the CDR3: TGTGCCAGCAGCTTAGATTGGCAGGGGGCCGACGAGCAGTACTTC. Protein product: CASSLDWQGADEQYF.

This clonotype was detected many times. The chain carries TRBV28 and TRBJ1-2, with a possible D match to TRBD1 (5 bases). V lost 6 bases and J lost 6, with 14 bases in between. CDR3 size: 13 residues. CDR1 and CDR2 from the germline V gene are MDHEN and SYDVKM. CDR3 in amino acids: CASSDKGRDGYTF. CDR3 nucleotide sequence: TGTGCCAGCAGCGACAAGGGGCGCGATGGCTACACCTTC.

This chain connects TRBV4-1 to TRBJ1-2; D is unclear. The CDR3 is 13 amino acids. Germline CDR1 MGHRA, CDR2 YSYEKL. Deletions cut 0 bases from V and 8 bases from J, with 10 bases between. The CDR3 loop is CASSQDRRRGYTF. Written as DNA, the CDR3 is TGCGCCAGCAGCCAAGATCGGAGGAGGGGCTACACCTTC.

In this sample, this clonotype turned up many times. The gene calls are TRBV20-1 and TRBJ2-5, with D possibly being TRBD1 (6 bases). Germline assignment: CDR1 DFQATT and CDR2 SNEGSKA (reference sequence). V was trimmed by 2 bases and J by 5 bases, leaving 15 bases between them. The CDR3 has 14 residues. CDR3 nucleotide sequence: TGCAGTGCTAGAACCCGGGACAATAGTGAGACCCAGTACTTC. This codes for CSARTRDNSETQYF.

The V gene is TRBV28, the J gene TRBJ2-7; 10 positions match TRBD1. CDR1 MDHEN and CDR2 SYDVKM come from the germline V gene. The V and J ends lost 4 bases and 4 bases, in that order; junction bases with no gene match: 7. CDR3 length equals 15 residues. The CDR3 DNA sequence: TGTGCCAGCAGTTCCATGACAGGGGGCCGATACGAGCAGTACTTC. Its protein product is CASSSMTGGRYEQYF.

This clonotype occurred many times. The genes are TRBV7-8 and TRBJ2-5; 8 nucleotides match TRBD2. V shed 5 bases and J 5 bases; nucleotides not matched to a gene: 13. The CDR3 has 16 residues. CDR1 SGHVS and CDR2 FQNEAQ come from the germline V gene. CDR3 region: CASSTAGTRIWETQYF. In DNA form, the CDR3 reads TGTGCCAGCAGCACCGCCGGGACTAGAATCTGGGAGACCCAGTACTTC.

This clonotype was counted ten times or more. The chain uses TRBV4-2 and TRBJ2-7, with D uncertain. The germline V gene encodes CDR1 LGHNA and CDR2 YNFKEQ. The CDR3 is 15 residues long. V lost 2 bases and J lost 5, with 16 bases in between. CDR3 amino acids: CASSQSHLTSDEQYF. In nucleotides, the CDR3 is TGTGCCAGCAGCCAAAGTCACCTAACAAGCGACGAGCAGTACTTC.

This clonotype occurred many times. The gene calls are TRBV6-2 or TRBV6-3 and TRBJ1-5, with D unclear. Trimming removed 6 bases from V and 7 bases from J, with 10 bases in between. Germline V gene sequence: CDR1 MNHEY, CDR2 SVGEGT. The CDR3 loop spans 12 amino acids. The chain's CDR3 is CASSDPGQPQHF. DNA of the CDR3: TGTGCCAGCAGCGACCCGGGGCAGCCCCAGCATTTT.

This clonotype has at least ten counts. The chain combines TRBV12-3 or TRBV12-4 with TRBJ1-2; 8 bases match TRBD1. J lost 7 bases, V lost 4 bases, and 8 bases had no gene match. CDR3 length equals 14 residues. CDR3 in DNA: TGTGCCAGCAGTTCCCCCGGCAGGGGGCTTGGCTACACCTTC. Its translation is CASSSPGRGLGYTF.

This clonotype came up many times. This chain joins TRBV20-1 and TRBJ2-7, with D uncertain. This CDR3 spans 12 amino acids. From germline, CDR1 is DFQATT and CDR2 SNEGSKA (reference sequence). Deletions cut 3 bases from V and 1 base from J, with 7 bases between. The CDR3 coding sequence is TGCAGTGCTAGTGCCCAGTCCTACGAGCAGTACTTC. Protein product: CSASAQSYEQYF.

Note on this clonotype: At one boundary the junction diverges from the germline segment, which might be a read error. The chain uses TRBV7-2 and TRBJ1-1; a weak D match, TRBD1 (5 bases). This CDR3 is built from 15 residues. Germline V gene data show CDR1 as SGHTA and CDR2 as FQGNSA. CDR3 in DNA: TGTGCCGGCAGCCCCACCGGGACGGTGAACACTGAAGCTTTCTTT. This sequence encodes CAGSPTGTVNTEAFF.